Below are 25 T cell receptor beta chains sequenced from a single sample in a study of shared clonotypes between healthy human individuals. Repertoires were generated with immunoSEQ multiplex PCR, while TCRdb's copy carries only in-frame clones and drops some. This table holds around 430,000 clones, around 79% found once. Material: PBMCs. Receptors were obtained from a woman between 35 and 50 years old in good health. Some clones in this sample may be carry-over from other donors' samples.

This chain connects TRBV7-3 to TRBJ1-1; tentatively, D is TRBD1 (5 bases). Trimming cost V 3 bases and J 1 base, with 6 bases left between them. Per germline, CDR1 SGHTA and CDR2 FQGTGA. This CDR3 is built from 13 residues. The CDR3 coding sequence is TGTGCCAGCAGCTTGGACAAGAACACTGAAGCTTTCTTT. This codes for CASSLDKNTEAFF.

The CDR3 bases are TGTGCCAGCAGCTTCCTACCGGGATCTCAAAGGGATCAGCCCCAGCATTTT. Its protein product is CASSFLPGSQRDQPQHF. J is TRBJ1-5 and V is TRBV5-5; D unresolved. The length of the CDR3 is 17 residues. Germline lookup yields CDR1 SGHKS and CDR2 YYEKEE (reference sequence). V was trimmed by 2 bases and J by 5 bases, leaving 20 bases between them.

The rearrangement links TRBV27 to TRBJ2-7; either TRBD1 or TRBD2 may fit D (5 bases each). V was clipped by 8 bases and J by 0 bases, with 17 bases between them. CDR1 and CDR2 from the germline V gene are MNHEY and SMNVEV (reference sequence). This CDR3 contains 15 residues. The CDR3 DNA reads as TGTGCCAGCCTCCGGGGTGGGGGTCGCTCCTACGAGCAGTACTTC. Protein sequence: CASLRGGGRSYEQYF.

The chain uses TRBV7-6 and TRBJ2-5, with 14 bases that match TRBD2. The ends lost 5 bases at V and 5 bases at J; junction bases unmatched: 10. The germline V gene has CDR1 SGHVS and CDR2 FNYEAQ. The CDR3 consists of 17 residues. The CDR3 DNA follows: TGTGCCAGCAGCCCGGGACTAGCGGGAGTTAGTTCGGAGACCCAGTACTTC. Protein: CASSPGLAGVSSETQYF.

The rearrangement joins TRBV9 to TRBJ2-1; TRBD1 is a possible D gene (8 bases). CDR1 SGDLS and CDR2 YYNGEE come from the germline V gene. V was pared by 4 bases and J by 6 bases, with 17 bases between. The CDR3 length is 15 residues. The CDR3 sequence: CASSKSGTGFNEQFF. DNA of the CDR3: TGTGCCAGCAGCAAGAGCGGGACAGGTTTCAATGAGCAGTTCTTC.

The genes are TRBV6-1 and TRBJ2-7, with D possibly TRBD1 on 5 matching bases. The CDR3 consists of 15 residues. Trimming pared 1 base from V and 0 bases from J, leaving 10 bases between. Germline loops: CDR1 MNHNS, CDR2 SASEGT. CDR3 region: CASSEGSDSSYEQYF. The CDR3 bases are TGTGCCAGCAGTGAAGGCAGCGACAGCTCCTACGAGCAGTACTTC.

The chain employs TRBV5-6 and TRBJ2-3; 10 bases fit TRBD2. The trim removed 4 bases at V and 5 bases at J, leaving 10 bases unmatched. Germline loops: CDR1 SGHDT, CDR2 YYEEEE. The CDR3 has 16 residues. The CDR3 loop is CASSKLTASGRDTQYF. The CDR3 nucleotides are TGTGCCAGCAGCAAGCTTACGGCTAGCGGGAGAGATACGCAGTATTTT.

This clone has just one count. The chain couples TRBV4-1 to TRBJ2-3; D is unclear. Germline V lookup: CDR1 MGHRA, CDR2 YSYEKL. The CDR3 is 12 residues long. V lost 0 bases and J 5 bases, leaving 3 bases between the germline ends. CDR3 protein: CASSQDLDTQYF. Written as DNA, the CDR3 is TGCGCCAGCAGCCAAGACCTAGATACGCAGTATTTT.

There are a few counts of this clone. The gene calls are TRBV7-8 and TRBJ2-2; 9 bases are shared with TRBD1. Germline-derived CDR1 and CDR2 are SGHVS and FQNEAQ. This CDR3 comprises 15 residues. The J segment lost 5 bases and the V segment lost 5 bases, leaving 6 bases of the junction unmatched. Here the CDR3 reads CASSETGGWTGELFF. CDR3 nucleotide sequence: TGTGCCAGCAGCGAGACAGGGGGATGGACCGGGGAGCTGTTTTTT.

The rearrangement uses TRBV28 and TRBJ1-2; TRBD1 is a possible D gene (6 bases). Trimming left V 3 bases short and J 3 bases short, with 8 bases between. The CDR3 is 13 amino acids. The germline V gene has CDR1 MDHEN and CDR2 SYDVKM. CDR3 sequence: CASSFTGYYGYTF. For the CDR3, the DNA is TGTGCCAGCAGTTTTACAGGGTACTATGGCTACACCTTC.

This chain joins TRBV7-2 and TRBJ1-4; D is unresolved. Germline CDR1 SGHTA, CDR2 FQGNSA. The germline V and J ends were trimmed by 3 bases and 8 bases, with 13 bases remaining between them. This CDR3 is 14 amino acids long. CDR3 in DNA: TGTGCCAGCAGCTTTTTAGGTATTAAGGAAAAACTGTTTTTT. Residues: CASSFLGIKEKLFF.

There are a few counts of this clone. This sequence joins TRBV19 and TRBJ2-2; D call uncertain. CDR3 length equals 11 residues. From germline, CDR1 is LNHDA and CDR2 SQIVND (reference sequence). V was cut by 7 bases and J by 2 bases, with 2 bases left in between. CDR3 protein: CASTNTGELFF. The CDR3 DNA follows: TGTGCCAGTACCAACACCGGGGAGCTGTTTTTT.

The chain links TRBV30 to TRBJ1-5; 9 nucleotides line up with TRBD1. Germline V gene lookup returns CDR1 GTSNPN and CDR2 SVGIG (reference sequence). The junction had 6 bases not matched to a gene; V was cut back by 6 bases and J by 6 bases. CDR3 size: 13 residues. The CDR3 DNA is TGTGCCTGCCAAGGACAGGGGCGTCAGCCCCAGCATTTT. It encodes CACQGQGRQPQHF.

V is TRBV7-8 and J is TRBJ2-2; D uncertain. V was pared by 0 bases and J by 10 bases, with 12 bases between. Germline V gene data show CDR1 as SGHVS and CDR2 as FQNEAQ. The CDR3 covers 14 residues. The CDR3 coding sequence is TGTGCCAGCAGCTTAGCGGGGTACGCAAAGGAGCTGTTTTTT. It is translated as CASSLAGYAKELFF.

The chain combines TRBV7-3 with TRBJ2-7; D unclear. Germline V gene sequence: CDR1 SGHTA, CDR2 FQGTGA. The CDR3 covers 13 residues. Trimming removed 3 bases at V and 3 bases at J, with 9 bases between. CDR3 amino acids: CASSLAAGYEQYF. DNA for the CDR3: TGTGCCAGCAGCTTGGCAGCAGGCTACGAGCAGTACTTC. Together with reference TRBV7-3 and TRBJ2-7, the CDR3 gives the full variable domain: GAGVSQTPSNKVTEKGKYVELRCDPISGHTALYWYRQSLGQGPEFLIYFQGTGAADDSGLPNDRFFAVRPEGSVSTLKIQRTERGDSAVYLCASSLAAGYEQYFGPGTRLTVT.

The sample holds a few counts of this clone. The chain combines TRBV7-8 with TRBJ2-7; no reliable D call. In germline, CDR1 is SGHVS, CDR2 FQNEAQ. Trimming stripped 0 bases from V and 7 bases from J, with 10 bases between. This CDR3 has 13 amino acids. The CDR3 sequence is CASSLAELREQYF. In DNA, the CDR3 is TGTGCCAGCAGCTTAGCGGAACTACGAGAGCAGTACTTC.

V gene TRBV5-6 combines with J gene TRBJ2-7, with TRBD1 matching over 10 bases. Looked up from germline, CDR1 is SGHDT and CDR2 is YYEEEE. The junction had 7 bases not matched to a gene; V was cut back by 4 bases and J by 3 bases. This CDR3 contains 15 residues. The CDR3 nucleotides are TGTGCCAGCAGCATACGGGACAGGGGTATCTACGAGCAGTACTTC. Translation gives CASSIRDRGIYEQYF.

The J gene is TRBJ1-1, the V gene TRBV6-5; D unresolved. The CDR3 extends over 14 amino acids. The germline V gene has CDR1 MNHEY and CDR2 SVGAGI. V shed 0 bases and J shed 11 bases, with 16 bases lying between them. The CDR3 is CASSYSPGTVAAFF. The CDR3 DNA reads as TGTGCCAGCAGTTACTCGCCCGGTACAGTCGCCGCTTTCTTT.

Here the CDR3 reads CASSFGGPWSDTQYF. In DNA, the CDR3 is TGTGCCAGCAGTTTTGGGGGACCTTGGTCAGATACGCAGTATTTT. The V and J genes are TRBV27 and TRBJ2-3, with D perhaps given as TRBD1 or TRBD2 (5 bases each). Trimming removed 3 bases from V and 4 bases from J, with 14 bases in between. Germline V lookup: CDR1 MNHEY, CDR2 SMNVEV (reference sequence). The CDR3 extends over 15 amino acids.

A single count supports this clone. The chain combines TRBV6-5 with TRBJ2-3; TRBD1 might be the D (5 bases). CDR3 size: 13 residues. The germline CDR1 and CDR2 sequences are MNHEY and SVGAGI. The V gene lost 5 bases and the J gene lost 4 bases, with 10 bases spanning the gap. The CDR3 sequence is CASSTRVADTQYF. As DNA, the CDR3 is TGTGCCAGCAGTACCAGGGTCGCAGATACGCAGTATTTT.

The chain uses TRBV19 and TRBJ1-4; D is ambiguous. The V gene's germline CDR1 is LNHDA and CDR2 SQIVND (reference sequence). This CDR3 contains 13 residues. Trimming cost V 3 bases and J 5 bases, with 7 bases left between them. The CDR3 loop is CASSIDTNEKLFF. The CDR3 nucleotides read TGTGCCAGTAGTATCGACACCAATGAAAAACTGTTTTTT.

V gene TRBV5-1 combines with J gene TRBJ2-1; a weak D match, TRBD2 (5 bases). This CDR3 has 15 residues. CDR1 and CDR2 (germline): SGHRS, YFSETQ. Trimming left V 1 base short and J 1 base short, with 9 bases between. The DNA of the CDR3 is TGCGCCAGCAGCTTGCGCCGGGGATCCTACAATGAGCAGTTCTTC. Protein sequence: CASSLRRGSYNEQFF.

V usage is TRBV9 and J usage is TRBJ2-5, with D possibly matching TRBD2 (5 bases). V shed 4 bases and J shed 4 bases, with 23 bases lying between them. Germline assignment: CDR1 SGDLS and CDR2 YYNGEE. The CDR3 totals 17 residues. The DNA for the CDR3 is TGTGCCAGCAGCCACAAACTTGGACTGGAGGAAGTAGAGACCCAGTACTTC. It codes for CASSHKLGLEEVETQYF.

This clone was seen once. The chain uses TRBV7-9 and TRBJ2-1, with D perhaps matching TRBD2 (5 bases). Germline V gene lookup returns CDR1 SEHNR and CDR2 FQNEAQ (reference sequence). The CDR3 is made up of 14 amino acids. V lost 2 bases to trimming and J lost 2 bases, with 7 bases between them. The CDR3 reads CASSLSSAYNEQFF. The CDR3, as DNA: TGTGCCAGCAGCTTAAGTAGCGCCTACAATGAGCAGTTCTTC.

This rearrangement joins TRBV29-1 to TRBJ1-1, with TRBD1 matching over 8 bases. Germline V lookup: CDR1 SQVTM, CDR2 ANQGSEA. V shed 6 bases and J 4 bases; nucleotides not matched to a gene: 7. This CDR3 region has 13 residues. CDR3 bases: TGCAGCGTAAGCGGACAGGGTGGCACTGAAGCTTTCTTT. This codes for CSVSGQGGTEAFF.